Following are 20 T cell receptor beta chains from one sample sequenced in a study of T cells in Graves' hyperthyroidism and ophthalmopathy. TCR beta CDR3 sequences were amplified from RNA transcripts. First-round RT-PCR of the TCR CDR3 relied on the HTBI primer set. TCRdb re-called the multiplex PCR reads through MiXCR, storing one row per CDR3 protein. Of about 350,000 distinct CDR3 sequences listed, roughly 14% are singletons. Sequences were obtained from blood. These receptors all stem from a woman in her thirties with Graves' hyperthyroidism.

This clonotype appeared a few times. The chain couples TRBV9 to TRBJ2-5; TRBD2 might be the D (6 bases). V lost 0 bases and J lost 4, with 13 bases in between. CDR1 and CDR2 from the germline V gene are SGDLS and YYNGEE. This CDR3 region has 15 residues. This CDR3 reads CASSVAGVTRETQYF. For the CDR3, the DNA is TGTGCCAGCAGCGTAGCGGGGGTGACGAGAGAGACCCAGTACTTC.

This clonotype came up a few times. A much larger clone lies one base from this, so it may be a read error. The chain employs TRBV12-3 or TRBV12-4 and TRBJ1-5, with 7 bases aligning to TRBD1. CDR3 length equals 14 residues. The ends lost 0 bases at V and 6 bases at J; junction bases unmatched: 2. The CDR3 spells CASSLARGSQPQHF. The CDR3 DNA is TGTGCCAGCAGTTTAGCCAGGGGGAGTCAGCCCCAGCATTTT.

This clonotype came up many times. V and J are TRBV4-1 and TRBJ2-5; D is uncertain. V was clipped by 1 base and J by 5 bases, with 8 bases between them. Looked up from germline, CDR1 is MGHRA and CDR2 is YSYEKL. CDR3 length: 13 amino acids. In DNA form, the CDR3 reads TGCGCCAGCAGCCAAGTAGTTGGGGAGACCCAGTACTTC. Translating it yields CASSQVVGETQYF.

The rearrangement uses TRBV20-1 and TRBJ1-5, with a tentative D call TRBD1 (5 bases). The germline CDR1 and CDR2 sequences are DFQATT and SNEGSKA (reference sequence). Between the trimmed V and J ends, which lost 2 bases and 6 bases, there was a span of 11 bases. The CDR3 runs to 13 residues. The DNA of the CDR3 is TGCAGTGCTAGACTTGAGGGGAGTCAGCCCCAGCATTTT. This gives the protein CSARLEGSQPQHF.

This rearrangement joins TRBV24-1 to TRBJ2-3; D is uncertain. The CDR3 contains 16 residues. Between the trimmed V and J ends, which lost 3 bases and 0 bases, there was a span of 12 bases. Germline V gene sequence: CDR1 KGHDR, CDR2 SFDVKD. The CDR3 sequence is CATSDPISSSTDTQYF. DNA of the CDR3: TGTGCCACCAGTGATCCAATTTCCTCTAGCACAGATACGCAGTATTTT.

This clonotype turned up a few times. The rearrangement links TRBV18 to TRBJ1-6; the D gene is possibly TRBD1 (5 bases). The CDR3 runs 16 residues. Trimming removed 2 bases at V and 10 bases at J, with 18 bases between. Germline CDR1 is KGHSH and CDR2 is LQKENI. CDR3 amino acids: CASSPDSRGVGSPLHF. The CDR3 nucleotides read TGTGCCAGCTCACCAGACAGCCGAGGGGTAGGGTCACCCCTCCACTTT. Full variable domain (rest looked up from reference TRBV18 and TRBJ1-6): NAGVMQNPRHLVRRRGQEARLRCSPMKGHSHVYWYRQLPEEGLKFMVYLQKENIIDESGMPKERFSAEFPKEGPSILRIQQVVRGDSAAYFCASSPDSRGVGSPLHFGNGTRLTVT.

This sequence joins TRBV19 and TRBJ1-5; D remains unclear. The germline V gene encodes CDR1 LNHDA and CDR2 SQIVND (reference sequence). This CDR3 region has 15 residues. Trimming pared 4 bases from V and 3 bases from J, leaving 13 bases between. In nucleotides, the CDR3 is TGTGCCAGTAGTAAGACACAATATACCAATCAGCCCCAGCATTTT. This encodes CASSKTQYTNQPQHF.

V usage is TRBV7-9 and J usage is TRBJ1-3; tentative D call: TRBD1 (6 bases). Per the germline V gene, CDR1 is SEHNR and CDR2 is FQNEAQ (reference sequence). The CDR3 is made up of 16 amino acids. Trimming left V 5 bases short and J 0 bases short, with 14 bases between. CDR3 region: CASSMEGGGSGNTIYF. DNA for the CDR3: TGTGCCAGCAGCATGGAGGGAGGGGGCTCTGGAAACACCATATATTTT.

This clonotype occurred many times. The chain joins TRBV11-2 to TRBJ2-5; the D gene is possibly TRBD1 (6 bases). The CDR3 spans 14 residues. The V gene's germline CDR1 is SGHAT and CDR2 FQNNGV. Trimming pared 6 bases from V and 1 base from J, leaving 12 bases between. Here the CDR3 reads CASSTGWVQETQYF. CDR3 in DNA: TGTGCCAGCAGTACAGGGTGGGTCCAAGAGACCCAGTACTTC.

This clonotype came up many times. The chain carries TRBV6-2 or TRBV6-3 and TRBJ2-1, with TRBD2 matching 8 bases. Per germline, CDR1 MNHEY and CDR2 SVGEGT. The CDR3 is 17 residues long. The trim removed 6 bases at V and 1 base at J, leaving 11 bases unmatched. The CDR3 DNA sequence: TGTGCCAGCAGACGACTTACCGGGACTAGGTCCTACAATGAGCAGTTCTTC. It codes for CASRRLTGTRSYNEQFF.

This chain links TRBV15 with TRBJ1-2; no clear D gene. There are 15 residues in the CDR3. The V gene lost 2 bases and the J gene lost 0 bases, with 10 bases spanning the gap. Germline lookup yields CDR1 LNHNV and CDR2 YYDKDF (reference sequence). The CDR3 here is CATSRIPSANYGYTF. DNA for the CDR3: TGTGCCACCAGCAGAATACCGTCAGCTAACTATGGCTACACCTTC. Full variable domain (outside the CDR3, taken from reference TRBV15 and TRBJ1-2): DAMVIQNPRYQVTQFGKPVTLSCSQTLNHNVMYWYQQKSSQAPKLLFHYYDKDFNNEADTPDNFQSRRPNTSFCFLDIRSPGLGDTAMYLCATSRIPSANYGYTFGSGTRLTVV.

This clonotype was detected a few times. The rearrangement joins TRBV30 to TRBJ2-3, with D possibly being TRBD1 (5 bases). CDR3 size: 13 residues. V was clipped by 5 bases and J by 1 base, with 10 bases between them. CDR1 and CDR2 (germline): GTSNPN, SVGIG (reference sequence). CDR3 residues: CAWRGAGTDTQYF. The CDR3 DNA follows: TGTGCCTGGCGTGGGGCGGGCACAGATACGCAGTATTTT.

Remarks on this clonotype: One base away lies a much larger clone, so this may be a sequencing read error. The chain has TRBV15 and TRBJ1-4, with 8 bases identical to TRBD1. After removal of 2 bases from V and 8 bases from J, the junction contained 7 bases not matched to a gene. Germline lookup yields CDR1 LNHNV and CDR2 YYDKDF (reference sequence). This CDR3 region has 15 residues. CDR3 loop: CATSRTGQGIEKLFF. As DNA, the CDR3 is TGTGCCACCAGCAGAACCGGACAGGGTATAGAAAAACTGTTTTTT.

This clonotype occurred many times. The chain uses TRBV10-3 and TRBJ2-7; D ambiguous. The CDR3 is 15 amino acids. With 2 bases removed from V and 0 bases from J, the gap between germline ends came to 11 bases. Germline values: CDR1 ENHRY, CDR2 SYGVKD. As DNA, the CDR3 is TGTGCCATCAGTGAGCAGGCACAGAGCTCCTACGAGCAGTACTTC. Amino acids: CAISEQAQSSYEQYF.

This clonotype was picked up many times. V usage is TRBV27 and J usage is TRBJ1-2; D is unresolved. The CDR3 length is 13 residues. Trimming took 5 bases from V and 5 from J, leaving 12 bases between them. The V gene's germline CDR1 is MNHEY and CDR2 SMNVEV (reference sequence). The CDR3 sequence is CASSAGIGYGYTF. CDR3 bases: TGTGCCAGCAGTGCGGGGATCGGTTATGGCTACACCTTC.

This clonotype occurred many times. V gene TRBV20-1 combines with J gene TRBJ1-5, with D unresolved. Trimming shortened V by 1 base and J by 11 bases, and 15 bases separated the two germline ends. CDR1 and CDR2 (germline): DFQATT, SNEGSKA (reference sequence). CDR3 length: 13 residues. The DNA of the CDR3 is TGCAGTGCTAGAGTGTTTCCGTCTTTGGCCCAGCATTTT. It is translated as CSARVFPSLAQHF.

At least ten counts were recorded for this clonotype. CDR3 sequence (DNA): TGTGCCAGCAGCCATCTGGGTTGGGACAGGGGGCGCGGCGAGCAGTACTTC. Its translation: CASSHLGWDRGRGEQYF. V usage is TRBV12-3 or TRBV12-4 and J usage is TRBJ2-7; TRBD1 matches at 12 bases. V was clipped by 6 bases and J by 6 bases; unmatched bases: 15. The CDR3 has 17 amino acids.

This clonotype was seen many times. The CDR3 DNA sequence: TGTGCCAGCAGTCCCAACCAGGGGGAAAATCAGCCCCAGCATTTT. Translated, it gives CASSPNQGENQPQHF. V and J are TRBV27 and TRBJ1-5, with 7 bases aligning to TRBD1. Trimming took 5 bases from V and 4 from J; bases not matched to a gene: 8. Germline CDR1 and CDR2: MNHEY and SMNVEV (reference sequence). The CDR3 runs 15 residues.

This chain connects TRBV20-1 to TRBJ2-1, with 7 bases that match TRBD2. Germline V gene data show CDR1 as DFQATT and CDR2 as SNEGSKA (reference sequence). The CDR3 runs to 17 residues. The ends lost 4 bases at V and 6 bases at J; junction bases unmatched: 18. The CDR3 region has the DNA TGCAGTGCTAATGGGGGGGGGGAGGGCCGCAGGCGCAATGAGCAGTTCTTC. Translating gives CSANGGGEGRRRNEQFF.

This clonotype came up a few times. The chain employs TRBV20-1 and TRBJ2-5; weak D call: TRBD2 (5 bases). Trimming stripped 2 bases from V and 2 bases from J, with 12 bases between. Germline V gene data show CDR1 as DFQATT and CDR2 as SNEGSKA (reference sequence). There are 14 residues in the CDR3. The CDR3 loop is CSARKRNNQETQYF. CDR3 DNA sequence: TGCAGTGCTAGAAAGCGGAACAATCAAGAGACCCAGTACTTC.